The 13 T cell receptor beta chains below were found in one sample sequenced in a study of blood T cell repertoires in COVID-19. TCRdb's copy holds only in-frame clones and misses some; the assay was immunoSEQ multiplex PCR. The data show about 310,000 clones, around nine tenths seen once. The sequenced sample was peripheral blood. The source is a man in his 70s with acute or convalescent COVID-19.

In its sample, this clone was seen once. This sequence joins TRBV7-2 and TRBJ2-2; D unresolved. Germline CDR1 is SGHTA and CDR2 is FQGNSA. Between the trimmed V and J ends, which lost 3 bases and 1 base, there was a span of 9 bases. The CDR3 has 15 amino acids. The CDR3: CASSFVPGNTGELFF. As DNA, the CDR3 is TGTGCCAGCAGCTTTGTTCCGGGGAACACCGGGGAGCTGTTTTTT.

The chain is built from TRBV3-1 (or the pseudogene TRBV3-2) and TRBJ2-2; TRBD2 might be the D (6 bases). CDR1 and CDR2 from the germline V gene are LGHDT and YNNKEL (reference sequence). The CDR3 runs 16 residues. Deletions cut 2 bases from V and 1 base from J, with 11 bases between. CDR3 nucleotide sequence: TGTGCCAGCAGCCAAAGCGGGCGCGAGAACACCGGGGAGCTGTTTTTT. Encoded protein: CASSQSGRENTGELFF.

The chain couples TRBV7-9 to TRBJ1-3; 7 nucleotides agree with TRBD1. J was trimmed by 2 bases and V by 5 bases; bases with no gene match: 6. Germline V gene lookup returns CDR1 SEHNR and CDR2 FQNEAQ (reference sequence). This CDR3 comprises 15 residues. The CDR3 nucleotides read TGTGCCAGCAGCCTGGGGACAGTCGCTGGAAACACCATATATTTT. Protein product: CASSLGTVAGNTIYF.

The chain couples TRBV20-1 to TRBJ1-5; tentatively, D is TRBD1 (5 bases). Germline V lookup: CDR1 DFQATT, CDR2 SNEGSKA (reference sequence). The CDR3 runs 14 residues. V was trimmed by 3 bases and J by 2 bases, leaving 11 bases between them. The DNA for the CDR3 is TGCAGTGCTAGTTTGGGGCTTGGCAATCAGCCCCAGCATTTT. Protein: CSASLGLGNQPQHF.

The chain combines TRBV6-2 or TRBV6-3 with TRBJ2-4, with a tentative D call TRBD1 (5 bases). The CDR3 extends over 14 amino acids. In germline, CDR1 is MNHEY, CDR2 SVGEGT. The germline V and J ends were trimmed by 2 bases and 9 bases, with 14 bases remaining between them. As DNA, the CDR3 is TGTGCCAGCAGTTACGACAGACAGTACGGCATTCAGTACTTC. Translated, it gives CASSYDRQYGIQYF.

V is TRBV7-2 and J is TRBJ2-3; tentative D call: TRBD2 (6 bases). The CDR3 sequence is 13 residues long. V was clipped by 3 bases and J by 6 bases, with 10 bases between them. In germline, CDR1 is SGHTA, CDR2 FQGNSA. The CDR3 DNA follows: TGTGCCAGCAGCTTGGAGGGGTCTGATACGCAGTATTTT. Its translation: CASSLEGSDTQYF.

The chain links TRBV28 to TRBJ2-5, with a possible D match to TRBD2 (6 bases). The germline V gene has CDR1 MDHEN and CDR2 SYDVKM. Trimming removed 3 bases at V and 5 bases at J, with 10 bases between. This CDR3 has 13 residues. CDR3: CASSFWEEETQYF. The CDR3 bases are TGTGCCAGCAGTTTTTGGGAGGAGGAGACCCAGTACTTC.

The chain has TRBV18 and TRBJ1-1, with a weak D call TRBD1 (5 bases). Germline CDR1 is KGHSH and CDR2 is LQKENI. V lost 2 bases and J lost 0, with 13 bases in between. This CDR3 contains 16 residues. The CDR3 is CASSPLGVKMNTEAFF. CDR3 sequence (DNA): TGTGCCAGCTCACCATTAGGGGTAAAAATGAACACTGAAGCTTTCTTT.

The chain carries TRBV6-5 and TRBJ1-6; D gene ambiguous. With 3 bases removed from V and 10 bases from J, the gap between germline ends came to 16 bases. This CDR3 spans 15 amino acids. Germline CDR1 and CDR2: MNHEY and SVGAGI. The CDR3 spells CASSYIGGSGSPLHF. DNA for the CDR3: TGTGCCAGCAGTTATATAGGAGGGTCCGGGTCACCCCTCCACTTT.

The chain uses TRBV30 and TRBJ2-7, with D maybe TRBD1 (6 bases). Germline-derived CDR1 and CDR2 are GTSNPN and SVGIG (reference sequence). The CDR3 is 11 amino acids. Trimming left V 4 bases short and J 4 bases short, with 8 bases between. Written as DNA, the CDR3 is TGTGCCTGGACCAGGGGTTACGAGCAGTACTTC. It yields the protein CAWTRGYEQYF.

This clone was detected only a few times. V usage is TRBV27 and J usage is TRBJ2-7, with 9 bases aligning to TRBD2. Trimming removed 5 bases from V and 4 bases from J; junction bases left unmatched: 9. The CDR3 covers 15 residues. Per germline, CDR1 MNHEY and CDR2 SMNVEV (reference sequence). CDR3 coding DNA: TGTGCCAGCAGTCTCACGGGGCGGGGGGGGTACGAGCAGTACTTC. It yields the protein CASSLTGRGGYEQYF.

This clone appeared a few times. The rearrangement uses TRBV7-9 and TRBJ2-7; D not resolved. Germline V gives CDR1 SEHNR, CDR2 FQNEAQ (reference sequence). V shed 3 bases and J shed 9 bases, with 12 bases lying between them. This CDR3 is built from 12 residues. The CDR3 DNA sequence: TGTGCCAGCAGCTTGGCCCAAACGGGGCAGTACTTC. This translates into CASSLAQTGQYF.

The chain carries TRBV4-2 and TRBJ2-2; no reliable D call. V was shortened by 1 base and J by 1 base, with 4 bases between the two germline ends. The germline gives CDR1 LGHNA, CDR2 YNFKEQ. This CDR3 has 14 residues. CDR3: CASSQGRNTGELFF. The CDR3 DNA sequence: TGTGCCAGCAGCCAAGGGAGGAACACCGGGGAGCTGTTTTTT.